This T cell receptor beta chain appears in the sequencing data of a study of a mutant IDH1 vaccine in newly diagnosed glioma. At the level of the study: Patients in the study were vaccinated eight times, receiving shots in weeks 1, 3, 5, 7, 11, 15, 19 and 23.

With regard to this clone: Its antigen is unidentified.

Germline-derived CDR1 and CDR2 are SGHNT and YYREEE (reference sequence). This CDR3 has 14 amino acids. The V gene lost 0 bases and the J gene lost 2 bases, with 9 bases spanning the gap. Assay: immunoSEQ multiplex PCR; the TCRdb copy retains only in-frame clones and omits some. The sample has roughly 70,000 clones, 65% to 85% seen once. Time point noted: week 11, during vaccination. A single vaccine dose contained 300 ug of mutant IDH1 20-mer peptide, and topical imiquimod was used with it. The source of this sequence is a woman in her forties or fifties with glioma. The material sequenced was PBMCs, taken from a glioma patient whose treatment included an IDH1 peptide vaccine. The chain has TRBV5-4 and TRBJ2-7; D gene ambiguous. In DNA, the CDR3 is TGTGCCAGCAGCTTGGAGCCGATGACCTACGAGCAGTACTTC. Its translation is CASSLEPMTYEQYF. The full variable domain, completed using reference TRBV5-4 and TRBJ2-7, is ETGVTQSPTHLIKTRGQQVTLRCSSQSGHNTVSWYQQALGQGPQFIFQYYREEENGRGNFPPRFSGLQFPNYSSELNVNALELDDSALYLCASSLEPMTYEQYFGPGTRLTVT.